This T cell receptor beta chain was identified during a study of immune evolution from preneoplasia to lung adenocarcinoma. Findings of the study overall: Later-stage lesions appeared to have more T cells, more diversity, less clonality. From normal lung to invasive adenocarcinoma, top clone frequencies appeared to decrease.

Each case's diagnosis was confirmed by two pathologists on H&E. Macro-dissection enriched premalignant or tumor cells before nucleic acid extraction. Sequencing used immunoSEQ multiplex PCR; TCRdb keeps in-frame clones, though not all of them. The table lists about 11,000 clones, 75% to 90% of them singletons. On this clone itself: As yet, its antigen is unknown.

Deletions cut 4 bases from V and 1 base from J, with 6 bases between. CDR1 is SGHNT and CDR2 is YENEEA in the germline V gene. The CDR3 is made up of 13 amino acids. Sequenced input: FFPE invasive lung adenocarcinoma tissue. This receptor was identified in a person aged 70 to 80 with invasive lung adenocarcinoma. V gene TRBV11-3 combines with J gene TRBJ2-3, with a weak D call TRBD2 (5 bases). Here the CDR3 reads CASSWRGTDTQYF. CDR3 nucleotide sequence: TGTGCCAGCAGCTGGCGGGGCACAGATACGCAGTATTTT.